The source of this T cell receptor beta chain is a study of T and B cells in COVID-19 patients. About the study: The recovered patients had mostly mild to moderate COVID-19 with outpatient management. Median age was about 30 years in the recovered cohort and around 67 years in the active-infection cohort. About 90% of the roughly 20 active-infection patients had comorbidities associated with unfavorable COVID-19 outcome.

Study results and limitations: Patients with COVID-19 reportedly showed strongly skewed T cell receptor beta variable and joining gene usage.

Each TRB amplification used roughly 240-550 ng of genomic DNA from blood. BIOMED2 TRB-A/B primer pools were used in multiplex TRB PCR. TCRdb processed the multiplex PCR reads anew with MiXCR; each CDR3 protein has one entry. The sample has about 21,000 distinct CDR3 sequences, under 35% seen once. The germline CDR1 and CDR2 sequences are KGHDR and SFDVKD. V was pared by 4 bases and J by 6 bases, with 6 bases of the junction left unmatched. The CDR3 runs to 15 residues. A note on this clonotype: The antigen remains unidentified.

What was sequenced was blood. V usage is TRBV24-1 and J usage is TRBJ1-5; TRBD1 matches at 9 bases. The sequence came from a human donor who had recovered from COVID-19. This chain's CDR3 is CATSDHTGGSQPQHF. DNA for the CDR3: TGTGCCACCAGTGACCATACAGGGGGCTCTCAGCCCCAGCATTTT.